This entry lists 25 T cell receptor beta chains sequenced from one sample in a study of blood T cells in healthy people across ages. With a J-beta primer mix and a sample-barcoded 5' primer, a second PCR ran about 7 to 12 cycles. MiXCR, run by TCRdb on the 5' RACE reads, gives a single entry per CDR3 protein. Of hundreds of thousands of distinct CDR3 sequences in the sample, roughly three fifths were seen once. Sequenced sample: blood. All receptors come from a man between 40 and 49 years old in good health.

V is TRBV18 and J is TRBJ1-1, with D unclear. This CDR3 is built from 13 residues. Germline CDR1 reads KGHSH; CDR2 reads LQKENI. With 8 bases removed from V and 0 bases from J, the gap between germline ends came to 10 bases. DNA of the CDR3: TGTGCCAGCCTTTCTGGGGTGAACACTGAAGCTTTCTTT. Translated: CASLSGVNTEAFF.

The chain recombines TRBV7-9 with TRBJ2-3; possible D gene TRBD2, 6 bases. CDR3 length equals 17 residues. The V gene's germline CDR1 is SEHNR and CDR2 FQNEAQ (reference sequence). The ends were cut back, 3 bases at V and 0 bases at J, with 16 bases in the middle. CDR3 loop: CASSFLVAASSTDTQYF. CDR3 in DNA: TGTGCCAGCAGCTTCTTAGTAGCGGCCTCTAGCACAGATACGCAGTATTTT.

In regard to this clonotype: A much larger clone lies a single base off, so this may be a read error. The J gene is TRBJ2-7, the V gene TRBV6-1; maybe TRBD2 (5 bases). CDR1 is MNHNS, CDR2 SASEGT, per germline. The CDR3 sequence is 12 residues long. V lost 10 bases, J lost 5 bases, and 15 bases lay in between. Written as DNA, the CDR3 is TGTGCCACCGAAGGAGGAGCCGACGAGCAGTACTTC. Translation gives CATEGGADEQYF.

The chain employs TRBV28 and TRBJ2-7; D is ambiguous. Germline CDR1 reads MDHEN; CDR2 reads SYDVKM. This CDR3 has 13 residues. V lost 2 bases and J lost 2, with 7 bases in between. In nucleotides, the CDR3 is TGTGCCAGCAGTTTAAATGCGGCCTACGAGCAGTACTTC. It specifies CASSLNAAYEQYF.

This chain connects TRBV4-2 to TRBJ2-6; 8 nucleotides line up with TRBD2. V lost 8 bases and J lost 2; bases outside the gene matches: 8. The CDR3 runs to 16 residues. Germline V CDR1 and CDR2: LGHNA, YNFKEQ. The CDR3 sequence is CASLRAGGTGANVLTF. In DNA form, the CDR3 reads TGTGCCAGCCTTCGGGCGGGGGGCACTGGGGCCAACGTCCTGACTTTC.

A few counts support this clonotype. The V and J genes are TRBV9 and TRBJ2-6; D may be TRBD1 (5 bases). The CDR3 has 16 residues. Germline values: CDR1 SGDLS, CDR2 YYNGEE. The V gene lost 4 bases and the J gene lost 0 bases, with 11 bases spanning the gap. CDR3 DNA: TGTGCCAGCAGCATCAGGGTGGACTCTGGGGCCAACGTCCTGACTTTC. Protein product: CASSIRVDSGANVLTF.

This clonotype was seen a few times. CDR3 amino acids: CASSPRGLAGPGEQFF. The CDR3 coding sequence is TGTGCCAGCAGCCCCCGAGGACTAGCGGGACCCGGTGAGCAGTTCTTC. The genes are TRBV9 and TRBJ2-1, with 12 bases aligning to TRBD2. Trimming took 4 bases from V and 9 from J; bases not matched to a gene: 11. Germline CDR1 SGDLS, CDR2 YYNGEE. The CDR3 consists of 16 residues.

This clonotype was detected many times. This rearrangement joins TRBV5-1 to TRBJ2-7, with TRBD1 identical over 9 bases. CDR3 length equals 13 residues. Germline CDR1 SGHRS, CDR2 YFSETQ. J was trimmed by 1 base and V by 6 bases; bases with no gene match: 2. CDR3 protein: CASTGQGSYEQYF. The CDR3 bases are TGCGCCAGCACGGGACAGGGATCCTACGAGCAGTACTTC.

This clonotype occurred a few times. The CDR3 reads CASSLAARGVQETQYF. In DNA, the CDR3 is TGTGCCAGCAGCTTAGCCGCGCGGGGGGTCCAAGAGACCCAGTACTTC. This rearrangement joins TRBV7-9 to TRBJ2-5; 8 positions match TRBD2. V shed 0 bases, J shed 1 base, and the junction held 4 bases outside the gene matches. The germline V gene encodes CDR1 SEHNR and CDR2 FQNEAQ (reference sequence). CDR3 size: 16 residues.

This sequence joins TRBV13 and TRBJ2-3, with D hard to call. Trimming took off 5 bases at V and 1 base at J, with 7 bases between the two ends. This CDR3 has 13 amino acids. The germline V gene has CDR1 PRHDT and CDR2 FYEKMQ (reference sequence). The CDR3 DNA reads as TGTGCCAGCAGCCCCCCTCGCACAGATACGCAGTATTTT. This translates into CASSPPRTDTQYF. Full variable domain (missing parts from reference TRBV13 and TRBJ2-3): AAGVIQSPRHLIKEKRETATLKCYPIPRHDTVYWYQQGPGQDPQFLISFYEKMQSDKGSIPDRFSAQQFSDYHSELNMSSLELGDSALYFCASSPPRTDTQYFGPGTRLTVL.

The chain joins TRBV5-1 to TRBJ2-5, with TRBD2 as a possible D gene (6 bases). There are 15 residues in the CDR3. Trimming pared 4 bases from V and 11 bases from J, leaving 24 bases between. Germline-derived CDR1 and CDR2 are SGHRS and YFSETQ. CDR3 DNA sequence: TGCGCCAGCAGCCCAGGGACTTCTAAAGGGAATGAGCAGTACTTC. Protein: CASSPGTSKGNEQYF.

This clonotype was observed once. The chain employs TRBV6-4 and TRBJ2-1, with 9 nucleotides matching TRBD2. The V gene end was trimmed by 4 bases and the J gene end by 9 bases; junction bases not matched to a gene: 7. Germline CDR1 MRHNA, CDR2 SNTAGT. This CDR3 contains 14 residues. Written as DNA, the CDR3 is TGTGCCAGCAGTGGGTCTAGCGGGATGACTGAGCAGTTCTTC. Its protein product is CASSGSSGMTEQFF.

This clonotype occurred a few times. V gene TRBV28 combines with J gene TRBJ2-4; 11 nucleotides agree with TRBD2. The length of the CDR3 is 17 residues. V lost 6 bases and J lost 7; bases outside the gene matches: 14. Germline CDR1 and CDR2: MDHEN and SYDVKM. CDR3 region: CASSMLSSGGAGNIQYF. CDR3 nucleotide sequence: TGTGCCAGCAGCATGCTTAGTAGCGGGGGGGCCGGGAACATTCAGTACTTC.

This clonotype was recorded a few times. This chain links TRBV21-1 with TRBJ1-6; TRBD1 is the table's D call, not checked against the DNA. TRBV21-1 represents a pseudogene. The CDR3 runs 17 residues. The DNA of the CDR3 is TGTGCCAGCAGGAAATCCCTTTCCGGGGGCAAAGATTCACCCCTCCACTTT. Translated: CASRKSLSGGKDSPLHF.

The chain is built from TRBV11-3 and TRBJ2-7; D might be TRBD1 (6 bases). The CDR3 sequence is 14 residues long. Germline V CDR1 and CDR2: SGHNT, YENEEA. Trimming removed 6 bases from V and 1 base from J, with 13 bases in between. The CDR3: CASRPGDLSYEQYF. The CDR3 nucleotides are TGTGCCAGCAGACCAGGGGACCTTTCCTACGAGCAGTACTTC.

This clonotype was recorded a few times. This chain links TRBV15 with TRBJ2-4, with D possibly TRBD1 on 5 matching bases. Trimming shortened V by 5 bases and J by 4 bases, and 12 bases separated the two germline ends. Germline loops: CDR1 LNHNV, CDR2 YYDKDF (reference sequence). This CDR3 region has 14 residues. The CDR3 spells CATSLRVEKNIQYF. The CDR3 region has the DNA TGTGCCACCAGCCTCAGGGTCGAGAAAAACATTCAGTACTTC.

V is TRBV7-6 and J is TRBJ1-1; D remains unclear. The ends were cut back, 5 bases at V and 6 bases at J, with 22 bases in the middle. The length of the CDR3 is 16 residues. In germline, CDR1 is SGHVS, CDR2 FNYEAQ. CDR3 DNA sequence: TGTGCCAGCAGCACGACCAGGACTGGGCCTGGTGCTGAAGCTTTCTTT. Amino acids: CASSTTRTGPGAEAFF.

The gene calls are TRBV28 and TRBJ2-5; 12 bases fit TRBD1. The end of the DNA aligns better with TRBJ2-7, so the J call may be wrong. Germline lookup yields CDR1 MDHEN and CDR2 SYDVKM. This CDR3 has 18 amino acids. This CDR3 is CASSPRKNRDRGHYEQYF. The CDR3 DNA reads as TGTGCCAGCAGTCCCCGTAAAAACCGGGACAGGGGGCACTACGAGCAGTACTTC.

This rearrangement joins TRBV7-2 to TRBJ1-5; 7 bases line up with TRBD1. The germline CDR1 and CDR2 sequences are SGHTA and FQGNSA. V gave up 5 bases and J gave up 4 bases; unmatched junction bases: 8. CDR3 length: 15 residues. The CDR3 protein is CASSRADRANQPQHF. In nucleotides, the CDR3 is TGTGCCAGCAGCCGAGCCGACAGGGCAAATCAGCCCCAGCATTTT.

This clonotype showed up just a few times. This chain uses TRBV20-1 with TRBJ2-1; D gene unclear. The CDR3 is made up of 10 amino acids. Trimming took off 5 bases at V and 9 bases at J, with 8 bases between the two ends. CDR1 and CDR2 (germline): DFQATT, SNEGSKA (reference sequence). CDR3 DNA: TGCAGTGCTTTCATCGGTGAGCAGTTCTTC. Protein sequence: CSAFIGEQFF.

In its sample, this clonotype was seen a few times. This CDR3 reads CASSYKLAGVPDTQYF. In DNA, the CDR3 is TGTGCCAGCAGTTACAAACTAGCGGGAGTCCCGGATACGCAGTATTTT. The chain couples TRBV6-5 to TRBJ2-3; the match to TRBD2 covers 11 bases. Germline loops: CDR1 MNHEY, CDR2 SVGAGI. V lost 2 bases and J lost 6; bases outside the gene matches: 7. The CDR3 covers 16 residues.

In this sample, this clonotype turned up a few times. In DNA, the CDR3 is TGCAGTGCTAGAGACCCCCAGGGACTGAGGGGGACCCAGTACTTC. This translates into CSARDPQGLRGTQYF. The chain joins TRBV20-1 to TRBJ2-5; D is possibly TRBD2 (6 bases). The V gene lost 0 bases and the J gene lost 7 bases, with 18 bases spanning the gap. The V gene's germline CDR1 is DFQATT and CDR2 SNEGSKA (reference sequence). This CDR3 spans 15 amino acids.

A few counts support this clonotype. The chain joins TRBV6-2 or TRBV6-3 to TRBJ2-1, with TRBD2 matching over 7 bases. The CDR3 has 16 amino acids. The V gene end was trimmed by 5 bases and the J gene end by 6 bases; junction bases not matched to a gene: 13. CDR1 and CDR2 from the germline V gene are MNHEY and SVGEGT. CDR3 in amino acids: CASSPRALLAINEQFF. The CDR3 DNA sequence: TGTGCCAGCAGTCCCCGGGCCCTACTAGCGATCAATGAGCAGTTCTTC.

This clonotype has more than one count but fewer than ten. The V gene is TRBV7-9, the J gene TRBJ2-1; the match to TRBD2 covers 11 bases. Trimming at V came to 3 bases and at J to 15 bases, leaving 10 bases not matched to a gene. Germline CDR1 and CDR2: SEHNR and FQNEAQ (reference sequence). This CDR3 has 14 residues. CDR3: CASSFPGRLAGSFF. In nucleotides, the CDR3 is TGTGCCAGCAGCTTCCCCGGACGACTAGCGGGATCGTTCTTC.

This sequence joins TRBV6-5 and TRBJ2-2; D is unclear. V was pared by 4 bases and J by 1 base, with 7 bases between. The germline V gene encodes CDR1 MNHEY and CDR2 SVGAGI. CDR3 length: 14 residues. The CDR3 nucleotides are TGTGCCAGCAGTTGGAACGGGAACACCGGGGAGCTGTTTTTT. Translation gives CASSWNGNTGELFF.